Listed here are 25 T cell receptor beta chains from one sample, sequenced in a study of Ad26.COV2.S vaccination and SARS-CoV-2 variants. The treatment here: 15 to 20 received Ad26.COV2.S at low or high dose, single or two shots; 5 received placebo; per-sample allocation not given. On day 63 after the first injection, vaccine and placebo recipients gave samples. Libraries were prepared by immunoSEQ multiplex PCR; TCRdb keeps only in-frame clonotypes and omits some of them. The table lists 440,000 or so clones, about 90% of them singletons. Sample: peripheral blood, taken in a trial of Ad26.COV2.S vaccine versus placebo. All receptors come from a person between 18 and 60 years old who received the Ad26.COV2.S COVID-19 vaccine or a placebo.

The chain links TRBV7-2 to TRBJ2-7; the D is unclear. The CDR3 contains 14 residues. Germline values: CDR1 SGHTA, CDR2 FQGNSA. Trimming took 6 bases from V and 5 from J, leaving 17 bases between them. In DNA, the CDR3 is TGTGCCAGCAGTCTGGAGCTTGGGCTCAACGAGCAGTACTTC. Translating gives CASSLELGLNEQYF.

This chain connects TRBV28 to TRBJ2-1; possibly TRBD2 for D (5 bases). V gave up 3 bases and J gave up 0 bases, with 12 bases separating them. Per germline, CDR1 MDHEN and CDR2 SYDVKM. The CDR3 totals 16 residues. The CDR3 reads CASSLWRVSSYNEQFF. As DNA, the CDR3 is TGTGCCAGCAGTTTGTGGCGGGTCAGCTCCTACAATGAGCAGTTCTTC.

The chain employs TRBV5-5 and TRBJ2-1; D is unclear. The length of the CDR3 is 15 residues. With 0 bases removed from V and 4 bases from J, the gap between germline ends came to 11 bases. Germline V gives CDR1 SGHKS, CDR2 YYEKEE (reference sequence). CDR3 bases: TGTGCCAGCAGCTTGGCCGAGAACTTATACAATGAGCAGTTCTTC. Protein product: CASSLAENLYNEQFF.

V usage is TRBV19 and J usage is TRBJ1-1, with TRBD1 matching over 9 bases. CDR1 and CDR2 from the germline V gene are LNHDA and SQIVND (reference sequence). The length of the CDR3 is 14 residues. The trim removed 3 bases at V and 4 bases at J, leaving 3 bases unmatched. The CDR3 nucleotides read TGTGCCAGTAGTATGGGGACAGGGTTCACTGAAGCTTTCTTT. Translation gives CASSMGTGFTEAFF.

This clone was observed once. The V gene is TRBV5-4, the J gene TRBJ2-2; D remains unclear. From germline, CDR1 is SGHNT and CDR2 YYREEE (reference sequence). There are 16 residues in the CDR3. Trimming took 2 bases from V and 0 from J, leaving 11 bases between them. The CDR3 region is CASSLRTGPNTGELFF. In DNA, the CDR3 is TGTGCCAGCAGCTTACGCACTGGACCGAACACCGGGGAGCTGTTTTTT.

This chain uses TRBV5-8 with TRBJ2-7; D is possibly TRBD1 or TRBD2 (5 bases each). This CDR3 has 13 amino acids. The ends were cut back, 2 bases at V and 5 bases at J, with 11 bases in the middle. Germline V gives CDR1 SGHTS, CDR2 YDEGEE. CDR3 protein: CASSFVGVDEQYF. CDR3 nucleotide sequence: TGTGCCAGCAGCTTTGTGGGGGTGGACGAGCAGTACTTC. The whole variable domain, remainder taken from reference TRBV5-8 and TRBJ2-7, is EAGVTQSPTHLIKTRGQQATLRCSPISGHTSVYWYQQALGLGLQFLLWYDEGEERNRGNFPPRFSGRQFPNYSSELNVNALELEDSALYLCASSFVGVDEQYFGPGTRLTVT.

The CDR3 spells CASSFASTGGDTEAFF. In DNA form, the CDR3 reads TGTGCCAGCAGCTTCGCTTCGACAGGGGGGGACACTGAAGCTTTCTTT. The J gene is TRBJ1-1, the V gene TRBV5-6, with 9 bases identical to TRBD1. V trimming: 2 bases; J trimming: 3 bases; junction bases outside the gene matches: 8. The CDR3 extends over 16 amino acids. CDR1 and CDR2 from the germline V gene are SGHDT and YYEEEE.

CDR3 bases: TGCGCCAGCAGCTTGGAGATAGGGAACACTGAAGCTTTCTTT. Amino acids: CASSLEIGNTEAFF. This chain uses TRBV5-1 with TRBJ1-1; D unresolved. Trimming pared 0 bases from V and 1 base from J, leaving 7 bases between. In germline, CDR1 is SGHRS, CDR2 YFSETQ. The CDR3 has 14 amino acids.

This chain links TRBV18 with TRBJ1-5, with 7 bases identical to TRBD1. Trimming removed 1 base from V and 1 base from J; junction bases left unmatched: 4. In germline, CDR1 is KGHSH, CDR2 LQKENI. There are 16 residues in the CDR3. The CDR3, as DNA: TGTGCCAGCTCACCACAGGGGGACAGAAGCAATCAGCCCCAGCATTTT. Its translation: CASSPQGDRSNQPQHF.

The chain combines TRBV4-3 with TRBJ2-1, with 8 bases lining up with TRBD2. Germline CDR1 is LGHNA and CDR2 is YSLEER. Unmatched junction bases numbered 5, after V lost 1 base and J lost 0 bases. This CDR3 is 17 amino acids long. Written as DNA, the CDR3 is TGCGCCAGCAGCCAAGCCCGCGGGGGGCACTCCTACAATGAGCAGTTCTTC. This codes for CASSQARGGHSYNEQFF.

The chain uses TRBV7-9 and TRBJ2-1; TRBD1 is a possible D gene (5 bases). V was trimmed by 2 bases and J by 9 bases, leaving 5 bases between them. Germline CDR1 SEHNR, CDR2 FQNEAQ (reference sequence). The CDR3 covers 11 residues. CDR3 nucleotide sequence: TGTGCCAGCAGCTTACAGGGTGAGCAGTTCTTC. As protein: CASSLQGEQFF.

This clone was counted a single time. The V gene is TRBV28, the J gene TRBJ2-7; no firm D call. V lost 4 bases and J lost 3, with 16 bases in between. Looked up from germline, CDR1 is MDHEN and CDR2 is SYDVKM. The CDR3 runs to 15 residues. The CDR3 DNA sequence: TGTGCCAGCAGTTACCCTAAAAGGGTAGTCTACGAGCAGTACTTC. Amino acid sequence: CASSYPKRVVYEQYF.

CDR3 sequence: CASSRLAYGEQYF. CDR3 bases: TGTGCCAGCAGCAGACTAGCGTATGGCGAGCAGTACTTC. The chain joins TRBV3-1 (or the pseudogene TRBV3-2) to TRBJ2-7; 8 bases agree with TRBD2. Germline V gene lookup returns CDR1 LGHDT and CDR2 YNNKEL (reference sequence). Trimming cost V 5 bases and J 6 bases; bases outside gene matches: 6. CDR3 length equals 13 residues.

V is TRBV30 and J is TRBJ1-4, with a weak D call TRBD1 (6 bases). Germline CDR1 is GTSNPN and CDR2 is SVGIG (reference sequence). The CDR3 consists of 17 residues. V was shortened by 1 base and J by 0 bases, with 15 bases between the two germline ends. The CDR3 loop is CAWSDAPWTATNEKLFF. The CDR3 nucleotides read TGTGCCTGGAGTGATGCCCCCTGGACAGCAACTAATGAAAAACTGTTTTTT.

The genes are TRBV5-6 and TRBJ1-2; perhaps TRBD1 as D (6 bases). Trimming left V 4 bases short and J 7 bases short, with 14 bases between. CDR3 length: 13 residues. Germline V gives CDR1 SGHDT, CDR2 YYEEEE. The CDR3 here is CASSLAQGSGYTF. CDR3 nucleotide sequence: TGTGCCAGCAGCCTTGCCCAGGGGAGTGGCTACACCTTC.

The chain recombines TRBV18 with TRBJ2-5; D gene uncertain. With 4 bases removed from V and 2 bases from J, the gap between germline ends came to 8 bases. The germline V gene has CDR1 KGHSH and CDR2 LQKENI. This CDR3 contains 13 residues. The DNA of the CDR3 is TGTGCCAGCTCACAGGGTATGCAAGAGACCCAGTACTTC. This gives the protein CASSQGMQETQYF. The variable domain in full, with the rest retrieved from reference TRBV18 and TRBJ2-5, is NAGVMQNPRHLVRRRGQEARLRCSPMKGHSHVYWYRQLPEEGLKFMVYLQKENIIDESGMPKERFSAEFPKEGPSILRIQQVVRGDSAAYFCASSQGMQETQYFGPGTRLLVL.

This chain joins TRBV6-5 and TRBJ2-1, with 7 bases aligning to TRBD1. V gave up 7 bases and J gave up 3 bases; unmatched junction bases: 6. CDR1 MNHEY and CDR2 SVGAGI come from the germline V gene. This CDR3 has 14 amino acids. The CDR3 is CASTQTGIYNEQFF. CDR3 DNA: TGTGCCAGCACCCAGACAGGGATCTACAATGAGCAGTTCTTC.

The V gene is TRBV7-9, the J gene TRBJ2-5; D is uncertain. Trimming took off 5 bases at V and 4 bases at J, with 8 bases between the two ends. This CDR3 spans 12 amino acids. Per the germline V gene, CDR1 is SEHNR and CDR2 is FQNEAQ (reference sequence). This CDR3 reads CASSGMAETQYF. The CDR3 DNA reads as TGTGCCAGCAGCGGTATGGCAGAGACCCAGTACTTC.

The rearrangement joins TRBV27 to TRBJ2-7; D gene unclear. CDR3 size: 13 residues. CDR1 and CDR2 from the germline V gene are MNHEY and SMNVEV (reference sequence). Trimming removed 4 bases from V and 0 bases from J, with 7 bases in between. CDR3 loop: CASSSGYSYEQYF. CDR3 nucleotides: TGTGCCAGCAGTTCGGGTTACTCCTACGAGCAGTACTTC.

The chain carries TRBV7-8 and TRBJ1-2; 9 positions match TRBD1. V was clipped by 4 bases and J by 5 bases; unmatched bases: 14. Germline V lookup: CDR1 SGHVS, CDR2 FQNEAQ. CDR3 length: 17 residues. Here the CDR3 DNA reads TGTGCCAGCAGCTCAGACAACGCCGGGGGACAGGGTTATGGCTACACCTTC. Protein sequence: CASSSDNAGGQGYGYTF.

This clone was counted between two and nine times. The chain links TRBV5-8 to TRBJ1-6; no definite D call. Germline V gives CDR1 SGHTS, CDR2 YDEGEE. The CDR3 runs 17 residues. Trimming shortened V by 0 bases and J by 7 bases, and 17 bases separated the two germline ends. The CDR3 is CASSLALRTLRNSPLHF. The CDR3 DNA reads TGTGCCAGCAGCTTGGCCCTTAGGACGCTGCGAAATTCACCCCTCCACTTT.

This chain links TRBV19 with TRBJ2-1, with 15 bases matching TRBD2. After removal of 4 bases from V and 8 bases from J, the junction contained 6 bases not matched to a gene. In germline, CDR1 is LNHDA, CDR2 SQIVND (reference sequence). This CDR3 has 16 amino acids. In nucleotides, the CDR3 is TGTGCCAGTAGTACCGGACTAGCGGGGGGGCATCATGAGCAGTTCTTC. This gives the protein CASSTGLAGGHHEQFF.

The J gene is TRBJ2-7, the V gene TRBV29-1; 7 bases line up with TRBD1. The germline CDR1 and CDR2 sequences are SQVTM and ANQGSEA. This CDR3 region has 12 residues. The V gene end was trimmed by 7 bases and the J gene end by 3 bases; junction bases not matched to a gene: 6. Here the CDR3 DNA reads TGCAGCGCCCGACAGGGATTCTACGAGCAGTACTTC. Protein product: CSARQGFYEQYF.

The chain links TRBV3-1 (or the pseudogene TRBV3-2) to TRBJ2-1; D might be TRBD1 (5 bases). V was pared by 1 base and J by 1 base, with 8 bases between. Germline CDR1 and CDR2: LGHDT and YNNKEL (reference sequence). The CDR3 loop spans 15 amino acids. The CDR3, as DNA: TGTGCCAGCAGCCAAGTGACAGTGTCCTACAATGAGCAGTTCTTC. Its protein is CASSQVTVSYNEQFF.

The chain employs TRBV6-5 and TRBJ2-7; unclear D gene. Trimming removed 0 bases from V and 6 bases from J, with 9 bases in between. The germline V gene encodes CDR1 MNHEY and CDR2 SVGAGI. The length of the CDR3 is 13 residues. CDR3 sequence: CASSYSQALEQYF. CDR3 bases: TGTGCCAGCAGTTACTCTCAGGCTCTCGAGCAGTACTTC.